The entry that follows covers one T cell receptor beta chain sequence. The source of the sample is a study of T cells in Graves' hyperthyroidism and ophthalmopathy. TCR beta CDR3 region amplification was performed from RNA transcripts. The study used the HTBI primer set for a first-round RT-PCR of the TCR CDR3. Each CDR3 protein is one row after TCRdb ran MiXCR on the multiplex PCR reads. Among under 700,000 distinct CDR3 sequences listed, approximately 44% were seen once. Germline CDR1 and CDR2: MGHRA and YSYEKL. V was clipped by 5 bases and J by 6 bases, with 17 bases between them. The CDR3 totals 14 residues.

The V call is TRBV4-1, the J call TRBJ2-7, with no clear D. The sequence was collected from a woman between 18 and 29 years old with Graves' hyperthyroidism. The sample was peripheral blood or thyroid tissue (not recorded which). CDR3 sequence reads: CASSSAVPRSEQYF. CDR3 bases: TGCGCCAGCAGCTCAGCCGTCCCCCGGAGCGAGCAGTACTTC.